Each of the 20 T cell receptor beta chains below was sequenced from the same sample in a study of control samples from healthy donors and cancer patients. Clones were read by immunoSEQ multiplex PCR, and TCRdb kept only the in-frame ones, dropping some. This table holds about 150,000 clones, just under 95% found once. The specimen was PBMCs. The origin of the receptors is a man between 60 and 70 years old with colorectal cancer.

V and J are TRBV5-8 and TRBJ2-7; 9 nucleotides align to TRBD1. Germline CDR1 SGHTS, CDR2 YDEGEE. The CDR3 runs to 14 residues. The V segment lost 3 bases and the J segment 6 bases; nucleotides outside the gene matches: 7. CDR3 sequence: CASSWTGEGLEQYF. The CDR3 DNA reads TGTGCCAGCAGCTGGACAGGGGAGGGGCTCGAGCAGTACTTC.

The chain carries TRBV7-6 and TRBJ1-5; the match to TRBD1 covers 8 bases. Looked up from germline, CDR1 is SGHVS and CDR2 is FNYEAQ. V lost 3 bases and J lost 4; bases outside the gene matches: 5. The CDR3 contains 15 residues. CDR3 residues: CASSFGQGPNQPQHF. The CDR3 DNA is TGTGCCAGCAGCTTCGGACAGGGACCTAATCAGCCCCAGCATTTT.

CDR3 residues: CASSLEGAYAEAFF. In DNA form, the CDR3 reads TGCGCCAGCAGCTTGGAGGGGGCGTACGCTGAAGCTTTCTTT. The genes are TRBV5-1 and TRBJ1-1, with TRBD1 matching over 7 bases. The CDR3 length is 14 residues. Trimming cost V 0 bases and J 6 bases; bases outside gene matches: 5. Germline lookup yields CDR1 SGHRS and CDR2 YFSETQ.

V usage is TRBV2 and J usage is TRBJ2-7, with a weak D call TRBD2 (5 bases). Germline assignment: CDR1 SNHLY and CDR2 FYNNEI. Trimming left V 4 bases short and J 5 bases short, with 9 bases between. This CDR3 has 12 amino acids. CDR3 coding DNA: TGTGCCAGCAGTGTTATGAGGGACGAGCAGTACTTC. It is translated as CASSVMRDEQYF. The variable domain in full, completed from reference TRBV2 and TRBJ2-7, reads EPEVTQTPSHQVTQMGQEVILRCVPISNHLYFYWYRQILGQKVEFLVSFYNNEISEKSEIFDDQFSVERPDGSNFTLKIRSTKLEDSAMYFCASSVMRDEQYFGPGTRLTVT.

The chain couples TRBV30 to TRBJ1-4; no definite D call. This CDR3 has 15 amino acids. From germline, CDR1 is GTSNPN and CDR2 SVGIG (reference sequence). The V gene lost 2 bases and the J gene lost 0 bases, with 10 bases spanning the gap. This chain's CDR3 is CAWSPNYPTNEKLFF. The CDR3, as DNA: TGTGCCTGGAGTCCAAATTACCCAACTAATGAAAAACTGTTTTTT.

The chain recombines TRBV5-6 with TRBJ2-7; D remains unclear. V lost 4 bases and J 2 bases, leaving 10 bases between the germline ends. The CDR3 length is 13 residues. The V gene's germline CDR1 is SGHDT and CDR2 YYEEEE. The CDR3 is CASSRGRAYEQYF. The DNA of the CDR3 is TGTGCCAGCAGCCGCGGACGGGCCTACGAGCAGTACTTC.

The chain has TRBV24-1 and TRBJ1-4, with TRBD1 matching over 7 bases. The CDR3 has 15 residues. Losses at the gene ends were 5 bases for V and 7 bases for J; bases not matched to a gene: 9. Germline assignment: CDR1 KGHDR and CDR2 SFDVKD. This CDR3 reads CATSGRDSGFEKLFF. The CDR3, as DNA: TGTGCCACCAGTGGTCGGGACAGTGGGTTTGAAAAACTGTTTTTT.

The genes are TRBV7-6 and TRBJ1-1; 7 nucleotides align to TRBD1. The CDR3 sequence is 15 residues long. Germline lookup yields CDR1 SGHVS and CDR2 FNYEAQ. V lost 1 base to trimming and J lost 5 bases; unmatched junction nucleotides: 7. The CDR3 protein is CASSLGSTGETEAFF. CDR3 sequence (DNA): TGTGCCAGCAGCTTAGGTTCCACAGGGGAAACTGAAGCTTTCTTT.

The V call is TRBV5-4, the J call TRBJ1-3; D remains unclear. Per germline, CDR1 SGHNT and CDR2 YYREEE (reference sequence). V was pared by 3 bases and J by 4 bases, with 8 bases between. This CDR3 is 13 amino acids long. The CDR3 sequence: CASSYHQGNTIYF. CDR3 DNA sequence: TGTGCCAGCAGCTATCACCAAGGAAACACCATATATTTT. The complete variable domain, with remaining parts taken from reference TRBV5-4 and TRBJ1-3, reads ETGVTQSPTHLIKTRGQQVTLRCSSQSGHNTVSWYQQALGQGPQFIFQYYREEENGRGNFPPRFSGLQFPNYSSELNVNALELDDSALYLCASSYHQGNTIYFGEGSWLTVV.

The V and J genes are TRBV24-1 and TRBJ1-2, with D unclear. Germline CDR1 is KGHDR and CDR2 is SFDVKD. Trimming shortened V by 5 bases and J by 6 bases, and 6 bases separated the two germline ends. The CDR3 contains 11 residues. The CDR3 region is CATSGQDGYTF. CDR3 nucleotides: TGTGCCACCAGTGGGCAGGATGGCTACACCTTC.

The chain carries TRBV11-2 and TRBJ1-2, with D perhaps TRBD1 (5 bases). This CDR3 is built from 13 residues. Between the trimmed V and J ends, which lost 1 base and 8 bases, there was a span of 11 bases. Germline V CDR1 and CDR2: SGHAT, FQNNGV. CDR3 loop: CASSLGGDWGYTF. CDR3 nucleotide sequence: TGTGCCAGCAGCTTAGGGGGGGACTGGGGCTACACCTTC. The complete variable domain, with remaining parts taken from reference TRBV11-2 and TRBJ1-2, reads EAGVAQSPRYKIIEKRQSVAFWCNPISGHATLYWYQQILGQGPKLLIQFQNNGVVDDSQLPKDRFSAERLKGVDSTLKIQPAKLEDSAVYLCASSLGGDWGYTFGSGTRLTVV.

CDR3 amino acids: CASGTWATEAFF. In nucleotides, the CDR3 is TGTGCCAGCGGAACATGGGCCACTGAAGCTTTCTTT. The chain uses TRBV12-3 or TRBV12-4 and TRBJ1-1; D is undetermined. Trimming shortened V by 8 bases and J by 4 bases, and 11 bases separated the two germline ends. The CDR3 is made up of 12 amino acids.

The gene calls are TRBV11-2 and TRBJ1-5; D is perhaps TRBD1 (6 bases). The CDR3 spans 16 residues. Trimming shortened V by 3 bases and J by 6 bases, and 18 bases separated the two germline ends. CDR1 is SGHAT, CDR2 FQNNGV, per germline. In nucleotides, the CDR3 is TGTGCCAGCAGCTTCTCAAGCACAGGGTCCGGTCAGCCCCAGCATTTT. Amino acid sequence: CASSFSSTGSGQPQHF.

This chain's CDR3 is CATSDFWAGTQYF. The CDR3 nucleotides read TGTGCCACCAGTGATTTTTGGGCGGGAACGCAGTATTTT. The V call is TRBV24-1, the J call TRBJ2-3; a possible D gene is TRBD2 (6 bases). Trimming shortened V by 1 base and J by 9 bases, and 10 bases separated the two germline ends. The germline V gene has CDR1 KGHDR and CDR2 SFDVKD. The CDR3 length is 13 residues.

This chain links TRBV9 with TRBJ2-5; 9 nucleotides agree with TRBD2. J gave up 5 bases and V 3 bases, and 8 bases lay outside the gene matches. The CDR3 is 15 residues long. In germline, CDR1 is SGDLS, CDR2 YYNGEE. The CDR3, as DNA: TGTGCCAGCAGCGCCGCCGGGACTAGCACGGAGACCCAGTACTTC. Its protein product is CASSAAGTSTETQYF.

The chain combines TRBV29-1 with TRBJ1-2, with D tentatively TRBD1 (6 bases). Trimming pared 6 bases from V and 0 bases from J, leaving 14 bases between. This CDR3 contains 14 residues. The germline V gene has CDR1 SQVTM and CDR2 ANQGSEA. The CDR3 sequence: CSVDTGQTNYGYTF. CDR3 DNA: TGCAGCGTCGACACTGGACAGACTAACTATGGCTACACCTTC.

The chain joins TRBV30 to TRBJ1-5, with TRBD1 identical over 7 bases. The CDR3 has 15 amino acids. CDR1 GTSNPN and CDR2 SVGIG come from the germline V gene (reference sequence). Trimming at V came to 1 base and at J to 1 base, leaving 4 bases not matched to a gene. CDR3 in amino acids: CAWSAQGTSNQPQHF. CDR3 in DNA: TGTGCCTGGAGTGCACAGGGGACGAGCAATCAGCCCCAGCATTTT. The full variable domain, with the rest looked up from reference TRBV30 and TRBJ1-5, is SQTIHQWPATLVQPVGSPLSLECTVEGTSNPNLYWYRQAAGRGLQLLFYSVGIGQISSEVPQNLSASRPQDRQFILSSKKLLLSDSGFYLCAWSAQGTSNQPQHFGDGTRLSIL.

The chain joins TRBV6-6 to TRBJ2-5, with TRBD2 identical over 7 bases. Looked up from germline, CDR1 is MNHNY and CDR2 is SVGAGI (reference sequence). After removal of 0 bases from V and 1 base from J, the junction contained 2 bases not matched to a gene. The CDR3 totals 15 residues. CDR3 in amino acids: CASSYSRGGQETQYF. The CDR3 DNA reads TGTGCCAGCAGTTACTCCCGCGGGGGCCAAGAGACCCAGTACTTC.

The V call is TRBV20-1, the J call TRBJ2-5; the D is unclear. Germline V gene sequence: CDR1 DFQATT, CDR2 SNEGSKA (reference sequence). This CDR3 has 10 residues. V lost 6 bases, J lost 5 bases, and 7 bases lay in between. The CDR3 loop reads CSAGEETQYF. Here the CDR3 DNA reads TGCAGTGCCGGCGAGGAGACCCAGTACTTC.

This clone was detected once. The rearrangement links TRBV7-9 to TRBJ1-4, with D possibly being TRBD1 (6 bases). V dropped 3 bases and J dropped 7 bases, with 9 bases sitting between them. This CDR3 contains 13 residues. Germline V gene sequence: CDR1 SEHNR, CDR2 FQNEAQ (reference sequence). CDR3 amino acids: CASSLGAVEKLFF. The CDR3 DNA sequence: TGTGCCAGCAGCTTGGGGGCGGTTGAAAAACTGTTTTTT.